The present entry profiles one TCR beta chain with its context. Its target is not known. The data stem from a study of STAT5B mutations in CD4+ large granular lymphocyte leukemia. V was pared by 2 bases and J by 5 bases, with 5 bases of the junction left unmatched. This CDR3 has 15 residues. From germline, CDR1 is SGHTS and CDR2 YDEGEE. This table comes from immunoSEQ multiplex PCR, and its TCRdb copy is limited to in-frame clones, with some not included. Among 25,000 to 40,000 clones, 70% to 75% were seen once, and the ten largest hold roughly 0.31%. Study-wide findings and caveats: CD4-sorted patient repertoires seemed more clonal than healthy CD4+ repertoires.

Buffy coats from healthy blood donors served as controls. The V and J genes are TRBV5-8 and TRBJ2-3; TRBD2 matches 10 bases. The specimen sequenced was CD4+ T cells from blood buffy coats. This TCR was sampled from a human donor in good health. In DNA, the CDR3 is TGTGCCAGCAGCTTTTTAGCGGGAGGCGGAGATACGCAGTATTTT. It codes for CASSFLAGGGDTQYF.